The sequence of this T cell receptor beta chain was determined in a study of T-cell reconstitution after alpha-beta-depleted transplantation in children. Ten or more counts support this clonotype. Antigen specificity is unknown. Germline V gives CDR1 PRHDT, CDR2 FYEKMQ (reference sequence). This CDR3 has 16 amino acids. V was clipped by 4 bases and J by 0 bases; unmatched bases: 5. Unique molecular identifiers featured in how the TCRbeta library was prepared. Via MiXCR, TCRdb re-called the PCR reads, giving one row per CDR3 protein. The sample consists of about 98,000 distinct CDR3 sequences, 6% of them appearing once. General study findings and limits: Approximately two months post-transplant, alpha-beta T cells reportedly originated from several hundred expanded graft clones. T-cell counts and diversity at one year post-transplant came mainly from newly produced T cells. It was surviving recipient T cells and thymic progenitors that gave some patients high TCRbeta diversity at day 60.

The chain carries TRBV13 and TRBJ2-3, with 9 bases lining up with TRBD2. Source: PBMCs, mostly from graft donor cells, taken 60 days after TCRalphabeta/CD19-depleted stem cell transplant. This TCR was sampled from a female patient aged 2-9 years who had a stem cell transplant for Fanconi anemia, so the T cells may come from the graft donor. CDR3 in DNA: TGTGCCAGCAGCTATCTAGCGGGGCTGAGCACAGATACGCAGTATTTT. Protein product: CASSYLAGLSTDTQYF.